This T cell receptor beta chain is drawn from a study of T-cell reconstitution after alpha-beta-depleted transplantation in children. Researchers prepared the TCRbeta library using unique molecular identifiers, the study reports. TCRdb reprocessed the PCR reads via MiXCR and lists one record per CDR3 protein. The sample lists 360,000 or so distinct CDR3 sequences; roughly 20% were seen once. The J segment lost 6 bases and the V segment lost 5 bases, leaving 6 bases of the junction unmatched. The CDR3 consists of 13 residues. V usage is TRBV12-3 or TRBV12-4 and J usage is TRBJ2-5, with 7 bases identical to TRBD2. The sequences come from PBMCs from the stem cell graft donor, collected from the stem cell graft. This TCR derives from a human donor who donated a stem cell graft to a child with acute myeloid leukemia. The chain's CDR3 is CASSLLATKTQYF. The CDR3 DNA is TGTGCCAGCAGTCTACTAGCGACTAAGACCCAGTACTTC.